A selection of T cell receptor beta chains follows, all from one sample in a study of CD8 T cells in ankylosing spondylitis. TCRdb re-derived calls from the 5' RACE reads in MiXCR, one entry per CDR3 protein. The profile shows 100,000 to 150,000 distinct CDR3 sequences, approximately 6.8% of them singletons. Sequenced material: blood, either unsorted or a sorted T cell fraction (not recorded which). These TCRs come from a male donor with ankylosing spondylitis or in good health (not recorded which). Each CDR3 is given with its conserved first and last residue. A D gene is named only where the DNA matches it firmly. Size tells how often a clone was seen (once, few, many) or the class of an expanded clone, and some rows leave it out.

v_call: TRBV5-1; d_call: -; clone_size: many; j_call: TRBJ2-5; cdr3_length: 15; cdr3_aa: CASSLTTSSSETQYF; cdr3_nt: TGCGCCAGCAGCCTCACGACTAGTTCTAGCGAGACCCAGTACTTC
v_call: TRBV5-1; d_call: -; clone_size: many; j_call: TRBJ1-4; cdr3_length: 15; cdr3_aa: CASSPNGREAEKLFF; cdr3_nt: TGCGCCAGCAGCCCCAATGGTCGGGAGGCTGAAAAACTGTTTTTT
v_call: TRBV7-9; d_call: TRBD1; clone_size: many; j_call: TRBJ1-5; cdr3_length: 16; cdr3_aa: CASSTSGRGDNQPQHF; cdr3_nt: TGTGCCAGCAGCACCAGTGGCAGGGGGGACAATCAGCCCCAGCATTTT
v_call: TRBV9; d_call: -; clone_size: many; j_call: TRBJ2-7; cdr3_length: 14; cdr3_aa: CASSTGRGFYEQYF; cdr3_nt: TGTGCCAGCAGCACCGGACGCGGATTCTACGAGCAGTACTTC
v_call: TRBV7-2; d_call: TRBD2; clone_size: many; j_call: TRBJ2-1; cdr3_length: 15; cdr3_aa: CASSSLAGGRGEQFF; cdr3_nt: TGTGCCAGCAGCTCCCTAGCGGGGGGGCGGGGAGAGCAGTTCTTC
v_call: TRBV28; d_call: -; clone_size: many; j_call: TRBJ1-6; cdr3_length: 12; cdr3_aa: CASSFGNSPLHF; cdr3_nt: TGTGCCAGCAGTTTCGGTAATTCACCCCTCCACTTT
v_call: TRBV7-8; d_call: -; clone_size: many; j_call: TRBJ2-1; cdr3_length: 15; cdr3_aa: CASSSRPGQNNEQFF; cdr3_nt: TGTGCCAGCAGCTCAAGACCCGGGCAGAACAATGAGCAGTTCTTC
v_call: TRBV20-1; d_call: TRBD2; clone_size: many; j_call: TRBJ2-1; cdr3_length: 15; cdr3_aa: CSASRSSGFLNEQFF; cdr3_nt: TGCAGTGCTAGTCGGTCTAGCGGGTTCCTCAATGAGCAGTTCTTC
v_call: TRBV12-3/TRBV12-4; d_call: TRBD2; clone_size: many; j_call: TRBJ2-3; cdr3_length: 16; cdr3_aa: CASRRLAGGPADTQYF; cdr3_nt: TGTGCCAGCAGAAGACTAGCGGGGGGGCCCGCAGATACGCAGTATTTT
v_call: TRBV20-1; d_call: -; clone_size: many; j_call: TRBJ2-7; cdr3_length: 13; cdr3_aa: CSAKTRIGYEQYF; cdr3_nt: TGCAGTGCTAAAACTAGGATCGGCTACGAGCAGTACTTC
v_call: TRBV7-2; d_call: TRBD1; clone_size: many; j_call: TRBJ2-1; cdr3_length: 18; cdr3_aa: CASSYSPWGQGIHNEQFF; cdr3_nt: TGTGCCAGCAGCTATAGCCCCTGGGGACAGGGGATACACAATGAGCAGTTCTTC
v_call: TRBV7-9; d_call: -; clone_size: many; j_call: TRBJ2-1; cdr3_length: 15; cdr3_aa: CASSTLTAPYNEQFF; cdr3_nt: TGTGCCAGCAGCACATTGACAGCCCCCTACAATGAGCAGTTCTTC
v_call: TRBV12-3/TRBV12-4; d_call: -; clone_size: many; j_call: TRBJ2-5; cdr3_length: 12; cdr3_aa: CASSFWEETQYF; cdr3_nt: TGTGCCAGCAGTTTCTGGGAAGAGACCCAGTACTTC
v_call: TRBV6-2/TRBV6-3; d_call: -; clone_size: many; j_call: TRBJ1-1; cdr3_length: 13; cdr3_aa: CASTFGGGTEAFF; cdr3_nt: TGTGCCAGCACATTCGGTGGGGGCACTGAAGCTTTCTTT
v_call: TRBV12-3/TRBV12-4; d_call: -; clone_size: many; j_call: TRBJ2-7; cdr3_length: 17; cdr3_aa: CASSPGGMALSSYEQYF; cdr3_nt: TGTGCCAGCAGCCCTGGTGGTATGGCCCTAAGCTCCTACGAGCAGTACTTC
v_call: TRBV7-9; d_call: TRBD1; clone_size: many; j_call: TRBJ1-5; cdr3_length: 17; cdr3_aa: CASSPETWQGGDRPQHF; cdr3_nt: TGTGCCAGCAGCCCAGAAACCTGGCAGGGGGGGGATCGGCCCCAGCATTTT
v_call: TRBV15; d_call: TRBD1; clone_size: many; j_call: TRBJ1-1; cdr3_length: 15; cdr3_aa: CATSRAGQGYTEAFF; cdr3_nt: TGTGCCACCAGCAGAGCGGGACAGGGTTACACTGAAGCTTTCTTT
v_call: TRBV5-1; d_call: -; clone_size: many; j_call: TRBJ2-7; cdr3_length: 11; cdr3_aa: CASREGYEQYF; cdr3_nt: TGCGCCAGCAGGGAGGGCTACGAGCAGTACTTC
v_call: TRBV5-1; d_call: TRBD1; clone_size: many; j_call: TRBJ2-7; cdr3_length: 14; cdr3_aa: CASSPGQVNYEQYF; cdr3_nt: TGCGCCAGCAGCCCAGGACAGGTTAACTACGAGCAGTACTTC
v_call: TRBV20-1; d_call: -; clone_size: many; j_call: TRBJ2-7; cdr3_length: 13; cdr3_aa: CSARAPRDYEQYF; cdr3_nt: TGCAGTGCTAGAGCCCCACGGGACTACGAGCAGTACTTC
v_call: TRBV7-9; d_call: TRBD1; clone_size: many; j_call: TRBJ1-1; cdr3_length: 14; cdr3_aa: CASSYGQGASEAFF; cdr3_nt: TGTGCCAGCAGCTATGGACAGGGGGCTAGTGAAGCTTTCTTT
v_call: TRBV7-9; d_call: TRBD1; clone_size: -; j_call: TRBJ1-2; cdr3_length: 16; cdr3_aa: CASSRSGTGSPYGYTF; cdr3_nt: TGTGCCAGCAGCCGCAGCGGGACAGGGTCGCCCTATGGCTACACCTTC
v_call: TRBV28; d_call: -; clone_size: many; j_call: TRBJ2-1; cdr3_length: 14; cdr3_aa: CASNPGQEYNEQFF; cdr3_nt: TGTGCCAGCAACCCCGGGCAGGAGTACAATGAGCAGTTCTTC
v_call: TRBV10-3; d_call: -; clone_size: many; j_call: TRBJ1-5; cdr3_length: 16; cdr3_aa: CAISESRGGPNQPQHF; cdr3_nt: TGTGCCATCAGTGAGTCTAGGGGGGGCCCGAATCAGCCCCAGCATTTT
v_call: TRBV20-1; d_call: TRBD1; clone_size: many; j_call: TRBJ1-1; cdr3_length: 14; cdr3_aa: CSARQGGISTEAFF; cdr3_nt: TGCAGTGCTAGACAGGGGGGGATTAGCACTGAAGCTTTCTTT
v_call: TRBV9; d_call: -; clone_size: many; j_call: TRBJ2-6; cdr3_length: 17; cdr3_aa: CASSVKALNSGANVLTF; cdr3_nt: TGTGCCAGCAGCGTGAAGGCGCTCAACTCTGGGGCCAACGTCCTGACTTTC
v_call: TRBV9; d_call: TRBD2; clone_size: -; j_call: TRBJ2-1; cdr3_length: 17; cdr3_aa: CASSVASGGASYNEQFF; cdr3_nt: TGTGCCAGCAGCGTAGCTAGCGGGGGGGCCTCCTACAATGAGCAGTTCTTC
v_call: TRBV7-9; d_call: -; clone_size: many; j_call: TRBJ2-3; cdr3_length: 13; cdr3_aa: CASRKTATDTQYF; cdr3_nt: TGTGCCAGCAGAAAAACAGCGACAGATACGCAGTATTTT
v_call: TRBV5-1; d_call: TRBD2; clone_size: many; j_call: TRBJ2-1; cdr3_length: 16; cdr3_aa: CASSGLAGGLFDEQFF; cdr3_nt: TGCGCCAGCAGCGGACTAGCGGGGGGGCTTTTTGATGAGCAGTTCTTC
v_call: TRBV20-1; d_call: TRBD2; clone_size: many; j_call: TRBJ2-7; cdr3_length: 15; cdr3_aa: CSAKPGLAVSYEQYF; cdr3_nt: TGCAGTGCGAAGCCAGGACTAGCAGTTTCCTACGAGCAGTACTTC
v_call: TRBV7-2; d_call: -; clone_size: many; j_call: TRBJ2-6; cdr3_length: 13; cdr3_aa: CASSKRGANVLTF; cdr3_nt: TGTGCCAGCAGCAAGCGTGGGGCCAACGTCCTGACTTTC